The 29 T cell receptor beta chains given below trace back to one sample, sequenced in a study of immune heterogeneity within non-small cell lung tumors. Bulk tumor genomic DNA constituted the template, at about 600 ng per sample. The authors collected several far-apart biopsies from each primary tumor during surgery. Patients went through curative surgery, and their non-small cell lung cancer was untreated and newly diagnosed. Multiplex PCR amplified the TCR beta CDR3 region. Its first round ran for approximately 10 cycles with 32 V and 13 J primers. TCRdb independently ran MiXCR on the multiplex PCR reads; one entry per CDR3 protein. The table lists 9,000 to 10,000 distinct CDR3 sequences, approximately 34% of them singletons. Specimen: lung tumor tissue. The source of these receptors is a man aged 60-69 years with non-small cell lung cancer.

About this clonotype: This may be a read error, as it is one base from a much larger clone. The chain is built from TRBV20-1 and TRBJ2-3; D remains ambiguous. Trimming took 3 bases from V and 11 from J, leaving 15 bases between them. The CDR3 has 12 residues. The V gene's germline CDR1 is DFQATT and CDR2 SNEGSKA (reference sequence). As DNA, the CDR3 is TGCAGTGCTAGGTCCGTGATGATGGGGCAGTATTTT. Translating it yields CSARSVMMGQYF.

This clonotype was seen only a few times. The chain carries TRBV6-1 and TRBJ1-1; 12 positions agree with TRBD1. This CDR3 region has 15 residues. Germline CDR1 is MNHNS and CDR2 is SASEGT. Trimming removed 6 bases from V and 4 bases from J; junction bases left unmatched: 6. The CDR3: CASRNPGQGATEAFF. The CDR3 coding sequence is TGTGCCAGCAGAAACCCGGGACAGGGGGCCACTGAAGCTTTCTTT.

As regards this clonotype: A junction end diverges from the germline sequence, so it may reflect a read error. The chain joins TRBV5-1 to TRBJ2-1, with 13 bases that match TRBD2. Germline V CDR1 and CDR2: SGHRS, YFSETQ. The CDR3 covers 16 residues. Written as DNA, the CDR3 is TGCGCCAACAGCAAGGGACTAGCGGGAATTTACAATGAGCAGTTCTTC. It specifies CANSKGLAGIYNEQFF.

The chain uses TRBV7-2 and TRBJ2-1; 10 bases align to TRBD2. The trim removed 5 bases at V and 3 bases at J, leaving 4 bases unmatched. Per germline, CDR1 SGHTA and CDR2 FQGNSA. The CDR3 consists of 15 residues. CDR3: CASSMLAGVYNEQFF. DNA for the CDR3: TGTGCCAGCAGCATGCTAGCGGGGGTCTACAATGAGCAGTTCTTC.

This clonotype ranks as medium-sized. The chain couples TRBV5-6 to TRBJ2-3; 9 bases match TRBD1. J lost 4 bases, V lost 5 bases, and 5 bases had no gene match. The CDR3 extends over 14 amino acids. Germline loops: CDR1 SGHDT, CDR2 YYEEEE. This CDR3 reads CASRWTGESDTQYF. The CDR3 coding sequence is TGTGCCAGCAGGTGGACAGGGGAGTCAGATACGCAGTATTTT. The full variable domain, rest sourced from reference TRBV5-6 and TRBJ2-3, is DAGVTQSPTHLIKTRGQQVTLRCSPKSGHDTVSWYQQALGQGPQFIFQYYEEEERQRGNFPDRFSGHQFPNYSSELNVNALLLGDSALYLCASRWTGESDTQYFGPGTRLTVL.

This clonotype was detected many times. The chain is built from TRBV28 and TRBJ2-7; a weak D match, TRBD2 (6 bases). Trimming removed 6 bases at V and 2 bases at J, with 14 bases between. The CDR3 covers 14 residues. Germline V CDR1 and CDR2: MDHEN, SYDVKM. CDR3 nucleotide sequence: TGTGCCAGCAGGGGGGGTAAGGCACCCTACGAGCAGTACTTC. Translation: CASRGGKAPYEQYF. The variable domain in full, completed from reference TRBV28 and TRBJ2-7, reads DVKVTQSSRYLVKRTGEKVFLECVQDMDHENMFWYRQDPGLGLRLIYFSYDVKMKEKGDIPEGYSVSREKKERFSLILESASTNQTSMYLCASRGGKAPYEQYFGPGTRLTVT.

This clonotype was seen at least ten times. CDR3 sequence: CASSLGIGGNTDTQYF. The DNA of the CDR3 is TGCGCCAGCAGCTTGGGTATCGGTGGGAACACAGATACGCAGTATTTT. The chain employs TRBV5-1 and TRBJ2-3; D ambiguous. Trimming left V 0 bases short and J 2 bases short, with 13 bases between. This CDR3 is built from 16 residues. Germline CDR1 reads SGHRS; CDR2 reads YFSETQ.

Regarding this clonotype: A much larger clone differs by one base, so this may be a read error. The conserved closing phenylalanine or tryptophan is absent in this CDR3, likely reflecting a read error. The CDR3 region has the DNA TGTGCCAGCAGTATAAGGGAGACCCAGTACTTA. Residues: CASSIRETQYL. The chain links TRBV2 to TRBJ2-5; D uncertain. Per the germline V gene, CDR1 is SNHLY and CDR2 is FYNNEI. Deletions cut 5 bases from V and 5 bases from J, with 6 bases between. The CDR3 consists of 11 residues.

The chain has TRBV2 and TRBJ1-4; no clear D gene. The V gene's germline CDR1 is SNHLY and CDR2 FYNNEI. V was pared by 6 bases and J by 4 bases, with 9 bases between. The length of the CDR3 is 13 residues. In DNA, the CDR3 is TGTGCCAGCAGGGACGGATTTAATGAAAAACTGTTTTTT. This encodes CASRDGFNEKLFF.

Turning to this clonotype: This may be a read error: a much more frequent sequence differs by one nucleotide. The chain uses TRBV20-1 and TRBJ2-2; no clear D gene. The CDR3 consists of 13 residues. Germline V gene sequence: CDR1 DFQATT, CDR2 SNEGSKA (reference sequence). The CDR3 here is CSAIVVGTWELFF. The CDR3 nucleotides are TGCAGTGCTATCGTAGTAGGCACCTGGGAGCTGTTTTTT.

The sample holds many counts of this clonotype. The rearrangement joins TRBV12-3 or TRBV12-4 to TRBJ2-1; tentative D call: TRBD2 (5 bases). V gave up 6 bases and J gave up 6 bases, with 9 bases separating them. The CDR3 loop spans 12 amino acids. The CDR3 region is CASSGNGNEQFF. The CDR3 nucleotides are TGTGCCAGCAGCGGGAACGGCAATGAGCAGTTCTTC.

Only a few counts were recorded for this clonotype. The chain has TRBV5-5 and TRBJ2-7; 9 bases are shared with TRBD2. Unmatched junction bases numbered 16, after V lost 0 bases and J lost 6 bases. Germline CDR1 is SGHKS and CDR2 is YYEKEE (reference sequence). This CDR3 is built from 18 residues. CDR3 coding DNA: TGTGCCAGCAGCTTGGGGGGGGGGGCGCGGGAGGGCCGGCGCGAGCAGTACTTC. It encodes CASSLGGGAREGRREQYF.

This clonotype was detected ten times or more. The rearrangement uses TRBV7-2 and TRBJ2-3, with 12 nucleotides matching TRBD2. V shed 5 bases, J shed 1 base, and the junction held 10 bases outside the gene matches. The germline CDR1 and CDR2 sequences are SGHTA and FQGNSA. This CDR3 region has 18 residues. DNA of the CDR3: TGTGCCAGCAGCAGTGGGACTAGCGGGTCAATTGGCACAGATACGCAGTATTTT. Its translation: CASSSGTSGSIGTDTQYF.

This clonotype is labeled medium-sized. The chain joins TRBV12-3 or TRBV12-4 to TRBJ1-3; TRBD1 is a possible D gene (6 bases). V was clipped by 3 bases and J by 6 bases, with 12 bases between them. This CDR3 is built from 14 residues. CDR3 amino acids: CASSFGRGANTIYF. The CDR3 coding sequence is TGTGCCAGCAGTTTTGGAAGGGGGGCAAACACCATATATTTT.

By share of the sample, this clonotype is medium-sized. CDR3 amino acids: CASRFGQASGNTIYF. The CDR3 DNA reads TGTGCCAGCAGGTTCGGACAGGCCTCTGGAAACACCATATATTTT. This chain connects TRBV6-2 or TRBV6-3 to TRBJ1-3, with 7 bases that match TRBD1. This CDR3 comprises 15 residues. Germline V gene data show CDR1 as MNHEY and CDR2 as SVGEGT. V dropped 6 bases and J dropped 0; count of bases not matched to a gene: 5.

This clonotype is medium-sized (0.01 to 0.1%) by share. V is TRBV6-2 or TRBV6-3 and J is TRBJ2-6; no firm D call. The germline gives CDR1 MNHEY, CDR2 SVGEGT. This CDR3 has 15 residues. V was trimmed by 1 base and J by 1 base, leaving 5 bases between them. In DNA, the CDR3 is TGTGCCAGCAGTTACTTTGGATCTGGGGCCAACGTCCTGACTTTC. Translation gives CASSYFGSGANVLTF.

As to this clonotype: A junction boundary mismatches the germline segment, possibly from a read error. The CDR3 sequence: CASSEVWLAGVHEHYF. Written as DNA, the CDR3 is TGTGCCAGCAGTGAGGTTTGGCTAGCGGGAGTTCACGAGCATTACTTC. The chain couples TRBV6-1 to TRBJ2-7, with TRBD2 matching 10 bases. The germline gives CDR1 MNHNS, CDR2 SASEGT. This CDR3 contains 16 residues.

By share, this clonotype ranks as medium-sized (0.01 to 0.1%). The chain has TRBV20-1 and TRBJ2-1, with 7 positions matching TRBD2. CDR3 length: 13 residues. CDR1 and CDR2 (germline): DFQATT, SNEGSKA (reference sequence). Trimming removed 2 bases from V and 9 bases from J; junction bases left unmatched: 7. The CDR3 bases are TGCAGTGCTAGACCCCCGGGGAGGGGTGAGCAGTTCTTC. Protein: CSARPPGRGEQFF.

This clonotype has ten or more counts. The genes are TRBV6-4 and TRBJ2-1; 14 bases fit TRBD2. Per germline, CDR1 MRHNA and CDR2 SNTAGT. The V and J ends lost 0 bases and 10 bases, in that order; junction bases with no gene match: 8. This CDR3 is 17 amino acids long. This CDR3 is CASSDSRGLAGVGEQFF. The CDR3 bases are TGTGCCAGCAGTGACTCGAGGGGACTAGCGGGAGTAGGCGAGCAGTTCTTC.

This clonotype was recorded at least ten times. The gene calls are TRBV7-3 and TRBJ2-1; 9 bases are shared with TRBD2. The germline CDR1 and CDR2 sequences are SGHTA and FQGTGA. The V gene end was trimmed by 4 bases and the J gene end by 8 bases; junction bases not matched to a gene: 6. The CDR3 extends over 14 amino acids. For the CDR3, the DNA is TGTGCCAGCAGCTCCGCGGGCGGGAGGGATGAGCAGTTCTTC. Its protein product is CASSSAGGRDEQFF.

By frequency in the sample, this clonotype is medium-sized. V usage is TRBV13 and J usage is TRBJ2-3; a weak D match, TRBD1 (6 bases). This CDR3 has 18 residues. V was cut by 4 bases and J by 0 bases, with 20 bases left in between. Germline V gene sequence: CDR1 PRHDT, CDR2 FYEKMQ (reference sequence). The CDR3 region is CASSSRDPDSLSTDTQYF. Written as DNA, the CDR3 is TGTGCCAGCAGCTCCCGCGACCCGGACAGCCTCAGCACAGATACGCAGTATTTT.

This clonotype was counted many times. This chain joins TRBV5-6 and TRBJ2-1; 9 bases align to TRBD1. Germline loops: CDR1 SGHDT, CDR2 YYEEEE. V was pared by 3 bases and J by 8 bases, with 12 bases of the junction left unmatched. The CDR3 is 16 residues long. The CDR3 coding sequence is TGTGCCAGCAGCTCCCCCGGGACAGGGATTTATGATGAGCAGTTCTTC. Encoded protein: CASSSPGTGIYDEQFF.

The genes are TRBV10-3 and TRBJ2-2; TRBD1 matches 9 bases. This CDR3 region has 13 residues. Germline V gene data show CDR1 as ENHRY and CDR2 as SYGVKD. The J segment lost 3 bases and the V segment lost 9 bases, leaving 2 bases of the junction unmatched. The CDR3 DNA follows: TGTGCCATGGGACAGGGCGACACCGGGGAGCTGTTTTTT. It yields the protein CAMGQGDTGELFF.

In its sample, this clonotype ranks as medium-sized (0.01 to 0.1%). The rearrangement links TRBV2 to TRBJ1-1; maybe TRBD1 (5 bases). The CDR3 length is 15 residues. Germline V gene lookup returns CDR1 SNHLY and CDR2 FYNNEI. Trimming cost V 2 bases and J 0 bases, with 10 bases left between them. CDR3 loop: CASSEKGLMNTEAFF. CDR3 nucleotides: TGTGCCAGCAGTGAAAAGGGACTGATGAACACTGAAGCTTTCTTT.

By its share, this clonotype is medium-sized (0.01 to 0.1%). The chain links TRBV27 to TRBJ2-3; the D gene is possibly TRBD2 (5 bases). The length of the CDR3 is 14 residues. The V end lost 5 bases, the J end lost 1 base, and 10 bases lay between the germline ends. Germline CDR1 reads MNHEY; CDR2 reads SMNVEV (reference sequence). CDR3 loop: CASSTLGRTDTQYF. Written as DNA, the CDR3 is TGTGCCAGCAGTACACTAGGGCGCACAGATACGCAGTATTTT.

Within the sample, this clonotype is medium-sized. CDR3 in amino acids: CASSLDSGTYYEQYF. In nucleotides, the CDR3 is TGTGCCAGCAGCCTAGACTCCGGGACCTACTACGAGCAGTACTTC. The chain has TRBV9 and TRBJ2-7; D is tentatively TRBD1 or TRBD2 (5 bases each). V was shortened by 4 bases and J by 3 bases, with 17 bases between the two germline ends. The CDR3 has 15 residues. CDR1 is SGDLS and CDR2 is YYNGEE in the germline V gene.

V is TRBV12-3 or TRBV12-4 and J is TRBJ2-7; no clear D gene. The CDR3 is made up of 13 amino acids. V lost 5 bases, J lost 3 bases, and 11 bases lay in between. CDR3 sequence (DNA): TGTGCCAGCAGTCCCAATGGAGTCTACGAGCAGTACTTC. Amino acid sequence: CASSPNGVYEQYF.

The chain is built from TRBV7-9 and TRBJ2-3, with 11 positions matching TRBD2. Germline V CDR1 and CDR2: SEHNR, FQNEAQ (reference sequence). The CDR3 consists of 15 residues. V was pared by 5 bases and J by 1 base, with 2 bases of the junction left unmatched. The CDR3 DNA reads as TGTGCCAGCAGCGGTAGCGGGGGGGGCACAGATACGCAGTATTTT. Protein sequence: CASSGSGGGTDTQYF.

This clonotype was observed many times. This sequence joins TRBV5-4 and TRBJ1-2; a possible D gene is TRBD1 (5 bases). Looked up from germline, CDR1 is SGHNT and CDR2 is YYREEE (reference sequence). The CDR3 runs to 13 residues. With 4 bases removed from V and 4 bases from J, the gap between germline ends came to 11 bases. The CDR3 reads CASSTDTIYGYTF. The DNA of the CDR3 is TGTGCCAGCAGCACGGACACAATCTATGGCTACACCTTC. The complete variable domain, with remaining parts taken from reference TRBV5-4 and TRBJ1-2, reads ETGVTQSPTHLIKTRGQQVTLRCSSQSGHNTVSWYQQALGQGPQFIFQYYREEENGRGNFPPRFSGLQFPNYSSELNVNALELDDSALYLCASSTDTIYGYTFGSGTRLTVV.